This TCR beta chain was recovered during a study of memory CD4+ T cells and cytomegalovirus serostatus. This CDR3 contains 13 residues. CDR1 is MNHNS, CDR2 SASEGT, per germline. Trimming left V 5 bases short and J 1 base short, with 7 bases between. Single viable CD3+CD4+CD8-CD45RO+ cells were sorted as the memory CD4+ T cells. Authors' methods: Out-of-frame sequences were removed, leaving 2,000,000 or so distinct TCRbeta sequences. The method was immunoSEQ multiplex PCR; TCRdb's version includes in-frame clones alone and lacks a portion of them. Clone size and the V and J calls come from that table; the DNA yielded D and trimming. Of about 27,000 clones in the sample, roughly three quarters were seen once.

Material for sequencing was memory CD4+ T cells from blood. The clonotype originates from an adult in good health and CMV-seronegative. V is TRBV6-1 and J is TRBJ2-3; D uncertain. CDR3 DNA: TGTGCCAGCAGTCGAACCCGCACAGATACGCAGTATTTT. It codes for CASSRTRTDTQYF.